A single sample gave rise to the 25 T cell receptor beta chains below, sequenced in a study of cytomegalovirus exposure and HLA in healthy donors. The PCR had 60 Vbeta and 13 Jbeta primers. Sequenced by immunoSEQ multiplex PCR; TCRdb stores in-frame clones only, minus some. This table holds approximately 90,000 clones, roughly three quarters found once. Sequencing was performed on PBMCs. The receptors were gathered from a male donor in good health and CMV-seronegative.

V gene TRBV6-5 combines with J gene TRBJ2-1; 10 nucleotides align to TRBD1. Germline V lookup: CDR1 MNHEY, CDR2 SVGAGI. V shed 5 bases and J 6 bases; nucleotides not matched to a gene: 7. This CDR3 comprises 15 residues. The CDR3 nucleotides are TGTGCCAGCAGTCCCTCCGGGACAGGGGTCAATGAGCAGTTCTTC. Amino acid sequence: CASSPSGTGVNEQFF.

The chain links TRBV28 to TRBJ2-1, with a tentative D call TRBD1 (6 bases). CDR1 MDHEN and CDR2 SYDVKM come from the germline V gene. CDR3 length: 16 amino acids. V was cut by 5 bases and J by 5 bases, with 19 bases left in between. The CDR3 reads CASSTRARGWDNEQFF. The CDR3 DNA sequence: TGTGCCAGCAGTACCCGGGCCAGGGGATGGGACAATGAGCAGTTCTTC.

The chain joins TRBV7-8 to TRBJ2-7; possibly TRBD1 for D (5 bases). CDR1 and CDR2 from the germline V gene are SGHVS and FQNEAQ. The CDR3 is 14 amino acids. The V gene lost 4 bases and the J gene lost 2 bases, with 12 bases spanning the gap. CDR3 loop: CASSSRTPTYEQYF. In DNA, the CDR3 is TGTGCCAGCAGCTCCCGGACACCCACCTACGAGCAGTACTTC.

V gene TRBV18 combines with J gene TRBJ1-1; TRBD1 might be the D (6 bases). Germline CDR1 KGHSH, CDR2 LQKENI. V was shortened by 5 bases and J by 2 bases, with 15 bases between the two germline ends. The CDR3 has 15 residues. CDR3 protein: CASSVYRESNTEAFF. The CDR3 DNA reads TGTGCCAGCTCAGTCTACAGGGAGTCCAACACTGAAGCTTTCTTT.

The rearrangement links TRBV7-3 to TRBJ2-7; 7 nucleotides line up with TRBD2. The CDR3 consists of 14 residues. Per germline, CDR1 SGHTA and CDR2 FQGTGA. Trimming at V came to 1 base and at J to 6 bases, leaving 6 bases not matched to a gene. The CDR3 loop reads CASSLNTGGGEQYF. CDR3 sequence (DNA): TGTGCCAGCAGCTTAAACACGGGGGGAGGCGAGCAGTACTTC. Full variable domain (outside the CDR3, taken from reference TRBV7-3 and TRBJ2-7): GAGVSQTPSNKVTEKGKYVELRCDPISGHTALYWYRQSLGQGPEFLIYFQGTGAADDSGLPNDRFFAVRPEGSVSTLKIQRTERGDSAVYLCASSLNTGGGEQYFGPGTRLTVT.

V usage is TRBV4-1 and J usage is TRBJ1-4; 9 bases line up with TRBD1. CDR1 and CDR2 from the germline V gene are MGHRA and YSYEKL. This CDR3 has 13 residues. V shed 6 bases, J shed 8 bases, and the junction held 4 bases outside the gene matches. The CDR3 coding sequence is TGCGCCAGCAGGCGGGACAGGGACGAAAAACTGTTTTTT. Amino acids: CASRRDRDEKLFF.

A few counts support this clone. The V call is TRBV6-6, the J call TRBJ2-1; D may be TRBD1 (6 bases). Germline V lookup: CDR1 MNHNY, CDR2 SVGAGI (reference sequence). Deletions cut 7 bases from V and 6 bases from J, with 13 bases between. The CDR3 extends over 13 amino acids. This CDR3 reads CASTRDNPNEQFF. The CDR3 bases are TGTGCCAGCACCCGGGACAACCCCAATGAGCAGTTCTTC.

This clone appeared a few times. This rearrangement joins TRBV21-1 to TRBJ2-7; TRBD2, the table's D call, lacks a check against the DNA. TRBV21-1 is recorded as a pseudogene. This CDR3 comprises 14 residues. The CDR3 bases are TGTGCCAGCAGCAAAGTCCGTCTTACCTACGAGCAGTACTTC. Translating gives CASSKVRLTYEQYF.

This clone was detected only once. The gene calls are TRBV11-3 and TRBJ1-4, with a weak D call TRBD1 (6 bases). CDR3 length: 15 amino acids. CDR1 and CDR2 from the germline V gene are SGHNT and YENEEA. V shed 2 bases and J shed 4 bases, with 11 bases lying between them. CDR3 coding DNA: TGTGCCAGCAGCTTATATGGACAGCTTAATGAAAAACTGTTTTTT. Residues: CASSLYGQLNEKLFF.

The genes are TRBV6-6 and TRBJ2-6; D not resolved. The CDR3 loop spans 15 amino acids. From germline, CDR1 is MNHNY and CDR2 SVGAGI (reference sequence). Deletions cut 1 base from V and 2 bases from J, with 6 bases between. CDR3 nucleotide sequence: TGTGCCAGCAGTTACTGGGCTCCTGGGGCCAACGTCCTGACTTTC. Translated: CASSYWAPGANVLTF.

The genes are TRBV6-1 and TRBJ2-7, with a possible D match to TRBD2 (5 bases). Germline CDR1 MNHNS, CDR2 SASEGT. The ends were cut back, 8 bases at V and 1 base at J, with 12 bases in the middle. The CDR3 length is 13 residues. CDR3 sequence reads: CASLRRESYEQYF. Written as DNA, the CDR3 is TGTGCCAGCCTCAGACGGGAATCCTACGAGCAGTACTTC.

This sequence joins TRBV5-1 and TRBJ2-1; 7 bases fit TRBD1. CDR1 is SGHRS and CDR2 is YFSETQ in the germline V gene. The CDR3 is made up of 15 amino acids. After removal of 0 bases from V and 0 bases from J, the junction contained 0 bases not matched to a gene. CDR3 protein: CASSLGQGSYNEQFF. The CDR3 region has the DNA TGCGCCAGCAGCTTGGGACAGGGCTCCTACAATGAGCAGTTCTTC.

The chain is built from TRBV6-1 and TRBJ2-1; the D gene is possibly TRBD1 (5 bases). V lost 1 base and J 3 bases, leaving 13 bases between the germline ends. CDR3 length: 16 amino acids. The V gene's germline CDR1 is MNHNS and CDR2 SASEGT. DNA for the CDR3: TGTGCCAGCAGTGAAGTTCAGGGATCTCGCTACAATGAGCAGTTCTTC. Amino acid sequence: CASSEVQGSRYNEQFF.

The CDR3 bases are TGTGCCAGCAGTTCCCCCCTTGGAGCGAATGAGCAGTTCTTC. Translating gives CASSSPLGANEQFF. V usage is TRBV28 and J usage is TRBJ2-1; D gene unclear. This CDR3 spans 14 amino acids. V was trimmed by 4 bases and J by 7 bases, leaving 14 bases between them. Germline V gives CDR1 MDHEN, CDR2 SYDVKM.

This chain links TRBV9 with TRBJ1-3; TRBD1 matches 7 bases. The CDR3 sequence is 13 residues long. Per germline, CDR1 SGDLS and CDR2 YYNGEE. V shed 5 bases and J 9 bases; nucleotides not matched to a gene: 8. CDR3 protein: CASSEEWDSTIYF. The CDR3 coding sequence is TGTGCCAGCAGTGAGGAGTGGGACAGCACCATATATTTT.

This chain connects TRBV18 to TRBJ2-7; D is possibly TRBD1 (6 bases). Trimming took 3 bases from V and 1 from J, leaving 13 bases between them. The CDR3 consists of 15 residues. Looked up from germline, CDR1 is KGHSH and CDR2 is LQKENI. The CDR3 region has the DNA TGTGCCAGCTCACCTAACGACAGGCAGTCCTACGAGCAGTACTTC. Its translation: CASSPNDRQSYEQYF.

As regards this clone: A junction end diverges from the germline sequence, so it may reflect a read error. The chain combines TRBV7-7 with TRBJ2-1; TRBD2 matches 9 bases. The CDR3 runs 16 residues. CDR1 and CDR2 from the germline V gene are SSHAT and FNYEAQ (reference sequence). The CDR3 loop is CASSLGASGTTNEQFF. CDR3 in DNA: TGTGCTAGCAGCTTAGGTGCTAGCGGGACCACCAATGAGCAGTTCTTC.

The V and J genes are TRBV6-1 and TRBJ1-2; D uncertain. This CDR3 is 14 amino acids long. The germline V and J ends were trimmed by 0 bases and 4 bases, with 9 bases remaining between them. Germline values: CDR1 MNHNS, CDR2 SASEGT. In DNA form, the CDR3 reads TGTGCCAGCAGTGAAGCATTACAGAGCTATGGCTACACCTTC. It codes for CASSEALQSYGYTF.

The chain is built from TRBV28 and TRBJ2-7; TRBD1 might be the D (7 bases). The CDR3 contains 14 residues. Deletions cut 5 bases from V and 5 bases from J, with 16 bases between. Germline assignment: CDR1 MDHEN and CDR2 SYDVKM. The CDR3 region is CASSPPGGMDEQYF. CDR3 DNA: TGTGCCAGCAGTCCGCCAGGGGGGATGGACGAGCAGTACTTC.

There are a few counts of this clone. The chain joins TRBV30 to TRBJ2-7, with D possibly TRBD1 on 5 matching bases. Per the germline V gene, CDR1 is GTSNPN and CDR2 is SVGIG (reference sequence). This CDR3 is built from 11 residues. V dropped 3 bases and J dropped 2 bases, with 5 bases sitting between them. CDR3 protein: CAWRQAYEQYF. In nucleotides, the CDR3 is TGTGCCTGGAGACAGGCCTACGAGCAGTACTTC.

The chain employs TRBV18 and TRBJ2-1; 7 positions match TRBD2. CDR1 KGHSH and CDR2 LQKENI come from the germline V gene. The CDR3 has 15 amino acids. V lost 0 bases, J lost 2 bases, and 1 base stayed unmatched. CDR3 nucleotides: TGTGCCAGCTCACCACCGGCGGGAGCCTACAATGAGCAGTTCTTC. It translates to CASSPPAGAYNEQFF.

This chain links TRBV18 with TRBJ1-3; TRBD1 aligns across 12 bases. This CDR3 is built from 16 residues. J gave up 4 bases and V 4 bases, and 5 bases lay outside the gene matches. CDR1 and CDR2 from the germline V gene are KGHSH and LQKENI. The CDR3 DNA follows: TGTGCCAGCTCACGAACGGGACAGGGGGCCGGAAACACCATATATTTT. Translating gives CASSRTGQGAGNTIYF.

The chain combines TRBV6-6 with TRBJ1-5; D is unresolved. The CDR3 consists of 15 residues. Germline V CDR1 and CDR2: MNHNY, SVGAGI (reference sequence). V lost 6 bases and J lost 1, with 13 bases in between. The CDR3 protein is CASRPLAGSNQPQHF. The CDR3 nucleotides read TGTGCCAGCAGGCCCTTGGCGGGGAGCAATCAGCCCCAGCATTTT.

The rearrangement links TRBV5-6 to TRBJ2-7; 11 bases fit TRBD2. The V and J ends lost 7 bases and 7 bases, in that order; junction bases with no gene match: 7. This CDR3 comprises 13 residues. In germline, CDR1 is SGHDT, CDR2 YYEEEE. CDR3 in amino acids: CASFTTSGAEQYF. CDR3 nucleotide sequence: TGTGCCAGCTTTACGACTAGCGGGGCTGAGCAGTACTTC.

This chain joins TRBV28 and TRBJ1-1; no clear D. V was trimmed by 5 bases and J by 4 bases, leaving 5 bases between them. Germline V gene lookup returns CDR1 MDHEN and CDR2 SYDVKM. The CDR3 runs to 11 residues. This chain's CDR3 is CASSLSTEAFF. The CDR3 coding sequence is TGTGCCAGCAGTCTCTCCACTGAAGCTTTCTTT. The variable domain in full, with the rest retrieved from reference TRBV28 and TRBJ1-1, is DVKVTQSSRYLVKRTGEKVFLECVQDMDHENMFWYRQDPGLGLRLIYFSYDVKMKEKGDIPEGYSVSREKKERFSLILESASTNQTSMYLCASSLSTEAFFGQGTRLTVV.